Listed here are 32 T cell receptor beta chains from one sample, sequenced in a study of human T cells and chemical hapten exposure. Time point described: pre-sensitization, week 0. Indicated treatment: therapeutic diphenylcyclopropenone sensitization with weekly scalp DPC. TCRdb processed the RACE reads anew with MiXCR; each CDR3 protein has one entry. The sample comprises fewer than 140,000 distinct CDR3 sequences, roughly 12% of which are singletons, and more than 1.5% rests with the top ten. The specimen was whole blood, collected in connection with sensitization to the hapten diphenylcyclopropenone (DPC). These receptors all come from a woman between 50 and 59 years old with alopecia areata. Some clones in this sample may be carry-over from other donors' samples.

This clonotype occurred many times. V gene TRBV5-1 combines with J gene TRBJ2-3; the match to TRBD1 covers 8 bases. Germline V gives CDR1 SGHRS, CDR2 YFSETQ. V lost 0 bases and J lost 4; bases outside the gene matches: 7. This CDR3 contains 16 residues. The CDR3 DNA is TGCGCCAGCAGCTTGGCCGGGACAGGCAGAGCAGATACGCAGTATTTT. This encodes CASSLAGTGRADTQYF.

The chain recombines TRBV29-1 with TRBJ2-5, with 10 bases lining up with TRBD1. Per the germline V gene, CDR1 is SQVTM and CDR2 is ANQGSEA. The ends lost 7 bases at V and 4 bases at J; junction bases unmatched: 6. This CDR3 has 13 residues. CDR3 DNA sequence: TGCAGCGGCCGGACAGGGGGAGGAGAGACCCAGTACTTC. Its translation is CSGRTGGGETQYF. Complete variable domain (other parts from reference TRBV29-1 and TRBJ2-5): SAVISQKPSRDICQRGTSLTIQCQVDSQVTMMFWYRQQPGQSLTLIATANQGSEATYESGFVIDKFPISRPNLTFSTLTVSNMSPEDSSIYLCSGRTGGGETQYFGPGTRLLVL.

V gene TRBV27 combines with J gene TRBJ2-2; D unclear. This CDR3 is 15 amino acids long. Trimming pared 6 bases from V and 2 bases from J, leaving 13 bases between. Per the germline V gene, CDR1 is MNHEY and CDR2 is SMNVEV (reference sequence). CDR3 in DNA: TGTGCCAGCAGGGTTGGGGATTCAAACACCGGGGAGCTGTTTTTT. Protein sequence: CASRVGDSNTGELFF.

The rearrangement uses TRBV28 and TRBJ1-4; TRBD1 matches 8 bases. This CDR3 region has 13 residues. The V segment lost 3 bases and the J segment 6 bases; nucleotides outside the gene matches: 0. The germline gives CDR1 MDHEN, CDR2 SYDVKM. DNA of the CDR3: TGTGCCAGCAGTTTGGGACAGGATGAAAAACTGTTTTTT. It specifies CASSLGQDEKLFF.

This clonotype was observed a few times. V is TRBV5-5 and J is TRBJ1-6; D remains unclear. V dropped 3 bases and J dropped 0 bases, with 7 bases sitting between them. CDR1 is SGHKS and CDR2 is YYEKEE in the germline V gene (reference sequence). There are 15 residues in the CDR3. The CDR3: CASSSGASYNSPLHF. The CDR3 nucleotides read TGTGCCAGCAGCTCCGGAGCCTCCTATAATTCACCCCTCCACTTT. The whole variable domain, remainder taken from reference TRBV5-5 and TRBJ1-6, is DAGVTQSPTHLIKTRGQQVTLRCSPISGHKSVSWYQQVLGQGPQFIFQYYEKEERGRGNFPDRFSARQFPNYSSELNVNALLLGDSALYLCASSSGASYNSPLHFGNGTRLTVT.

The V and J genes are TRBV4-1 and TRBJ1-6, with unresolved D. This CDR3 contains 15 residues. The V end was cut by 0 bases, the J end by 0 bases, with 3 bases between. Germline V gene sequence: CDR1 MGHRA, CDR2 YSYEKL. The CDR3 sequence: CASSQESSYNSPLHF. The CDR3 bases are TGCGCCAGCAGCCAAGAAAGCTCCTATAATTCACCCCTCCACTTT.

This clonotype has ten or more counts. The rearrangement uses TRBV18 and TRBJ2-1; D remains ambiguous. This CDR3 comprises 14 residues. CDR1 is KGHSH, CDR2 LQKENI, per germline. V was clipped by 3 bases and J by 3 bases, with 9 bases between them. The CDR3 reads CASSPGQRYNEQFF. The CDR3 DNA follows: TGTGCCAGCTCACCGGGCCAACGCTACAATGAGCAGTTCTTC.

V usage is TRBV4-1 and J usage is TRBJ2-3; no definite D call. The CDR3 totals 14 residues. The ends were cut back, 3 bases at V and 2 bases at J, with 9 bases in the middle. Germline V gene data show CDR1 as MGHRA and CDR2 as YSYEKL. CDR3 sequence reads: CASSQRLFTDTQYF. CDR3 bases: TGCGCCAGCAGCCAGAGACTCTTCACAGATACGCAGTATTTT.

This clonotype came up many times. The chain employs TRBV11-3 and TRBJ2-2; 10 bases align to TRBD1. CDR3 size: 16 residues. The ends lost 5 bases at V and 0 bases at J; junction bases unmatched: 3. Germline CDR1 is SGHNT and CDR2 is YENEEA. The CDR3: CASSAGQGTNTGELFF. DNA for the CDR3: TGTGCCAGCAGCGCGGGACAGGGGACGAACACCGGGGAGCTGTTTTTT.

A few counts support this clonotype. J is TRBJ2-7 and V is TRBV11-2, with 9 bases identical to TRBD1. V was clipped by 6 bases and J by 5 bases; unmatched bases: 11. CDR3 length: 15 residues. The germline V gene has CDR1 SGHAT and CDR2 FQNNGV. CDR3 DNA: TGTGCCAGCAGTTCGATCGGACAGGGGACTGACGAGCAGTACTTC. This encodes CASSSIGQGTDEQYF.

This clonotype was observed at least ten times. The chain recombines TRBV7-9 with TRBJ1-5; 7 bases are a match to TRBD1. The CDR3 is 16 amino acids. Germline trimming cut 1 base from V and 2 bases from J; bases unmatched to any gene: 5. The V gene's germline CDR1 is SEHNR and CDR2 FQNEAQ (reference sequence). The chain's CDR3 is CASSLGGGAGNQPQHF. In nucleotides, the CDR3 is TGTGCCAGCAGCTTAGGAGGGGGCGCGGGCAATCAGCCCCAGCATTTT.

The chain joins TRBV27 to TRBJ2-1; 14 nucleotides line up with TRBD2. Germline CDR1 is MNHEY and CDR2 is SMNVEV (reference sequence). The CDR3 consists of 18 residues. V dropped 4 bases and J dropped 5; count of bases not matched to a gene: 10. Here the CDR3 reads CASSSLLGLAGGNNEQFF. CDR3 DNA: TGTGCCAGCAGTTCCCTACTCGGACTAGCGGGGGGTAACAATGAGCAGTTCTTC.

J is TRBJ1-4 and V is TRBV28; no clear D gene. Germline V gene lookup returns CDR1 MDHEN and CDR2 SYDVKM. The length of the CDR3 is 14 residues. Deletions cut 3 bases from V and 3 bases from J, with 8 bases between. CDR3 region: CASSFWDSNEKLFF. The CDR3 DNA is TGTGCCAGCAGTTTTTGGGATTCTAATGAAAAACTGTTTTTT.

This clonotype showed up many times. The CDR3 here is CASSSWGKPGGNQPQHF. CDR3 in DNA: TGTGCCAGCAGCTCATGGGGGAAACCAGGGGGCAATCAGCCCCAGCATTTT. This chain joins TRBV7-9 and TRBJ1-5; possibly TRBD1 for D (6 bases). CDR3 length equals 17 residues. Germline values: CDR1 SEHNR, CDR2 FQNEAQ (reference sequence). V lost 4 bases and J lost 2, with 18 bases in between.

This clonotype was detected a few times. J is TRBJ2-1 and V is TRBV28; tentatively, D is TRBD2 (5 bases). V was shortened by 5 bases and J by 10 bases, with 12 bases between the two germline ends. The CDR3 totals 12 residues. CDR1 and CDR2 (germline): MDHEN, SYDVKM. The CDR3 spells CASSLGPGEQFF. CDR3 bases: TGTGCCAGCAGTCTAGGACCGGGGGAGCAGTTCTTC.

This clonotype was picked up many times. The rearrangement joins TRBV4-3 to TRBJ2-7; D tentatively fits TRBD1 or TRBD2 (5 bases each). Germline CDR1 LGHNA, CDR2 YSLEER. CDR3 length: 15 residues. Trimming stripped 4 bases from V and 2 bases from J, with 15 bases between. CDR3 DNA sequence: TGCGCCAGCAGCCTTAGGAGCAGGGACCCCTACGAGCAGTACTTC. This translates into CASSLRSRDPYEQYF.

This clonotype was picked up a small number of times. The chain is built from TRBV3-1 and TRBJ1-4; 10 nucleotides match TRBD1. In germline, CDR1 is LGHDT, CDR2 YNNKEL (reference sequence). V lost 1 base to trimming and J lost 8 bases; unmatched junction nucleotides: 13. The CDR3 loop spans 18 amino acids. Here the CDR3 reads CASSQGQGAAWSGEKLFF. The CDR3 bases are TGTGCCAGCAGCCAAGGACAGGGGGCCGCCTGGAGTGGCGAAAAACTGTTTTTT.

The chain is built from TRBV20-1 and TRBJ1-1; 8 positions agree with TRBD1. This CDR3 comprises 12 residues. Looked up from germline, CDR1 is DFQATT and CDR2 is SNEGSKA (reference sequence). J gave up 3 bases and V 4 bases, and 1 base lay outside the gene matches. CDR3 DNA: TGCAGTGCTATGGACAGGGACACTGAAGCTTTCTTT. This encodes CSAMDRDTEAFF.

The CDR3, as DNA: TGTGCCAGCCAAGGAGAGGGGCCAGCCAAAAACATTCAGTACTTC. Translation: CASQGEGPAKNIQYF. This chain joins TRBV6-6 and TRBJ2-4; D may correspond to TRBD1 or TRBD2 (5 bases each). Germline CDR1 and CDR2: MNHNY and SVGAGI (reference sequence). The CDR3 contains 15 residues. V lost 8 bases and J lost 0, with 14 bases in between.

A few counts support this clonotype. The genes are TRBV5-1 and TRBJ2-3; 8 positions agree with TRBD1. Germline trimming cut 0 bases from V and 2 bases from J; bases unmatched to any gene: 5. Germline CDR1 is SGHRS and CDR2 is YFSETQ. The CDR3 sequence is 16 residues long. Here the CDR3 DNA reads TGCGCCAGCAGCTTGGGACAGGGGCCGTCCACAGATACGCAGTATTTT. This translates into CASSLGQGPSTDTQYF.

This clonotype was seen more than once but under ten times. The genes are TRBV7-6 and TRBJ1-1; D is unclear. Germline V gives CDR1 SGHVS, CDR2 FNYEAQ. The CDR3 runs 15 residues. The V end lost 5 bases, the J end lost 0 bases, and 13 bases lay between the germline ends. The CDR3 here is CASSEEQLMNTEAFF. The CDR3 nucleotides read TGTGCCAGCAGCGAAGAACAGTTAATGAACACTGAAGCTTTCTTT.

This clonotype was counted a few times. The chain uses TRBV28 and TRBJ2-3; D perhaps matches TRBD1 (6 bases). The CDR3 length is 12 residues. Per the germline V gene, CDR1 is MDHEN and CDR2 is SYDVKM. The V gene lost 8 bases and the J gene lost 4 bases, with 10 bases spanning the gap. The CDR3 DNA reads TGTGCCAGCGAGGGGGACGCAGATACGCAGTATTTT. Its translation: CASEGDADTQYF.

The rearrangement joins TRBV19 to TRBJ2-1; D is perhaps TRBD1 (6 bases). The germline V gene encodes CDR1 LNHDA and CDR2 SQIVND (reference sequence). The CDR3 spans 12 residues. CDR3 in DNA: TGTCTGGGGGCGAGCTCCTACAATGAGCAGTTCTTC. Protein product: CLGASSYNEQFF. Supplemented by reference TRBV19 and TRBJ2-1, the full variable domain reads DGGITQSPKYLFRKEGQNVTLSCEQNLNHDAMYWYRQDPGQGLRLIYYSQIVNDFQKGDIAEGYSVSREKKESFPLTVTSAQKNPTAFYLCLGASSYNEQFFGPGTRLTVL.

The chain joins TRBV5-5 to TRBJ1-6, with D possibly being TRBD1 (5 bases). The CDR3 consists of 16 residues. CDR1 and CDR2 (germline): SGHKS, YYEKEE (reference sequence). Trimming removed 0 bases from V and 6 bases from J, with 13 bases in between. In DNA form, the CDR3 reads TGTGCCAGCAGCTTGGGTCTGGCCAGGGCTAATTCACCCCTCCACTTT. This sequence encodes CASSLGLARANSPLHF.

This clonotype was detected many times. The J gene is TRBJ2-5, the V gene TRBV27; 8 positions match TRBD1. Germline CDR1 reads MNHEY; CDR2 reads SMNVEV (reference sequence). V lost 6 bases to trimming and J lost 2 bases; unmatched junction nucleotides: 2. The CDR3 is 13 residues long. The CDR3 DNA follows: TGTGCCAGCAGCGACAGGGGTCAAGAGACCCAGTACTTC. Protein product: CASSDRGQETQYF.

The genes are TRBV29-1 and TRBJ2-3; D is unclear. There are 14 residues in the CDR3. Per the germline V gene, CDR1 is SQVTM and CDR2 is ANQGSEA. Trimming shortened V by 2 bases and J by 1 base, and 10 bases separated the two germline ends. In DNA form, the CDR3 reads TGCAGCGTTGAACTAGGCGCGGGCACAGATACGCAGTATTTT. This gives the protein CSVELGAGTDTQYF.

The chain joins TRBV18 to TRBJ2-7; maybe TRBD1 (5 bases). Trimming left V 3 bases short and J 4 bases short, with 10 bases between. CDR1 KGHSH and CDR2 LQKENI come from the germline V gene. The CDR3 extends over 13 amino acids. This CDR3 is CASSPPDRYEQYF. The CDR3 DNA is TGTGCCAGCTCACCCCCAGACAGATACGAGCAGTACTTC.

This clonotype turned up a few times. This chain links TRBV20-1 with TRBJ1-5; D perhaps matches TRBD1 (5 bases). V gave up 1 base and J gave up 2 bases, with 9 bases separating them. The CDR3 is 14 amino acids. CDR1 DFQATT and CDR2 SNEGSKA come from the germline V gene (reference sequence). CDR3 sequence: CSARGGGGNQPQHF. For the CDR3, the DNA is TGCAGTGCTAGAGGGGGAGGGGGCAATCAGCCCCAGCATTTT.

The gene calls are TRBV28 and TRBJ2-7; D not resolved. The germline V and J ends were trimmed by 8 bases and 2 bases, with 13 bases remaining between them. This CDR3 has 13 residues. Germline values: CDR1 MDHEN, CDR2 SYDVKM. DNA of the CDR3: TGTGCCAGCCGATCAGACACCCCCTACGAGCAGTACTTC. This sequence encodes CASRSDTPYEQYF.

In this sample, this clonotype turned up a few times. V gene TRBV7-8 combines with J gene TRBJ2-3, with D hard to call. V lost 4 bases, J lost 2 bases, and 10 bases lay in between. Germline V CDR1 and CDR2: SGHVS, FQNEAQ. The CDR3 loop spans 14 amino acids. DNA for the CDR3: TGTGCCAGCAGCTCCCGCTCCCACACAGATACGCAGTATTTT. This sequence encodes CASSSRSHTDTQYF.

This chain links TRBV28 with TRBJ2-2; 14 bases map to TRBD2. The germline gives CDR1 MDHEN, CDR2 SYDVKM. V lost 3 bases to trimming and J lost 0 bases; unmatched junction nucleotides: 6. There are 19 residues in the CDR3. The CDR3 bases are TGTGCCAGCAGTTTCTCCCCGGGACTAGCGGGAGCGAACACCGGGGAGCTGTTTTTT. Protein product: CASSFSPGLAGANTGELFF.

Many counts were recorded for this clonotype. V usage is TRBV27 and J usage is TRBJ1-1; D not certain. Germline-derived CDR1 and CDR2 are MNHEY and SMNVEV (reference sequence). Trimming stripped 4 bases from V and 10 bases from J, with 10 bases between. The CDR3 has 11 residues. CDR3 DNA: TGTGCCAGCAGTTCCGGGGTAGGAGCTTTCTTT. Translating gives CASSSGVGAFF.